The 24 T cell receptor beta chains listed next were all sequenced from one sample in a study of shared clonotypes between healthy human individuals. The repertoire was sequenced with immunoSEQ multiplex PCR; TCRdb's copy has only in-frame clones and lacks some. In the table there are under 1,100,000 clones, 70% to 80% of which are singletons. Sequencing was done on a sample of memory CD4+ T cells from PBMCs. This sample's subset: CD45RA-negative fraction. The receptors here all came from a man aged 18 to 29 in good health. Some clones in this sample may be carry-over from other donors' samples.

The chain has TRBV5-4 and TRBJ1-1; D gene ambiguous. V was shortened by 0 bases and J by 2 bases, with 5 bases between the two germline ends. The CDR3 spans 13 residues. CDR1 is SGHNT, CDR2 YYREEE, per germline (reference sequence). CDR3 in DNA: TGTGCCAGCAGCTTGGAGTTCAACACTGAAGCTTTCTTT. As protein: CASSLEFNTEAFF.

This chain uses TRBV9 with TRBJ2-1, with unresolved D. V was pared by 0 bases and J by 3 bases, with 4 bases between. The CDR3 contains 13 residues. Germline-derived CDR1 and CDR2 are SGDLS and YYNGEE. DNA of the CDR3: TGTGCCAGCAGCGTAGAAAGCTACAATGAGCAGTTCTTC. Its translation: CASSVESYNEQFF.

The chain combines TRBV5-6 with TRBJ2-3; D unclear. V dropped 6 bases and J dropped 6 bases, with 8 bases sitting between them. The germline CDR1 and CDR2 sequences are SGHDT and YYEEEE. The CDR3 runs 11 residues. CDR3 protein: CASTLGDTQYF. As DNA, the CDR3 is TGTGCCAGCACCCTTGGCGATACGCAGTATTTT.

The DNA for the CDR3 is TGTGCCAGCAGTTTTACAGAACTCTCCGGAAACACCATATATTTT. Translated: CASSFTELSGNTIYF. This chain joins TRBV2 and TRBJ1-3; D is unresolved. CDR3 size: 15 residues. Germline CDR1 and CDR2: SNHLY and FYNNEI. The ends were cut back, 5 bases at V and 4 bases at J, with 15 bases in the middle.

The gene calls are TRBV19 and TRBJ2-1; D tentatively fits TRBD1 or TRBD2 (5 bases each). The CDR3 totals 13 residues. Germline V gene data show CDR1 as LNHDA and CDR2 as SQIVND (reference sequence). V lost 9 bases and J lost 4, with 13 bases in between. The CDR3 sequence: CASRDDSYNEQFF. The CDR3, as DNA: TGTGCCAGCCGGGACGATTCGTACAATGAGCAGTTCTTC.

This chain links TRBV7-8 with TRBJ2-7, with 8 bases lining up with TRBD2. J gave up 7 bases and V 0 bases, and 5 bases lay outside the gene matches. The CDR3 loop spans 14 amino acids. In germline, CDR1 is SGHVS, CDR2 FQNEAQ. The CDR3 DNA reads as TGTGCCAGCAGCTTAGCTGGACTAGCAAGGGAGCAGTACTTC. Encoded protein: CASSLAGLAREQYF.

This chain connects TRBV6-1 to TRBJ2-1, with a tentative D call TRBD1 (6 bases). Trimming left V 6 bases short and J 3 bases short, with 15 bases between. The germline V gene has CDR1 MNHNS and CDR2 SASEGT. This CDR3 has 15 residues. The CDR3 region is CASRAVGAIYNEQFF. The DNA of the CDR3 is TGTGCCAGCAGGGCCGTGGGGGCTATCTACAATGAGCAGTTCTTC.

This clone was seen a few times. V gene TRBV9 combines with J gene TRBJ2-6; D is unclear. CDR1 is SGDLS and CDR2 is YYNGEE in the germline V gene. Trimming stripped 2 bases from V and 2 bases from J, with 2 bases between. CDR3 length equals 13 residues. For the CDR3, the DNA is TGTGCCAGCAGCGTTGCTGGGGCCAACGTCCTGACTTTC. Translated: CASSVAGANVLTF.

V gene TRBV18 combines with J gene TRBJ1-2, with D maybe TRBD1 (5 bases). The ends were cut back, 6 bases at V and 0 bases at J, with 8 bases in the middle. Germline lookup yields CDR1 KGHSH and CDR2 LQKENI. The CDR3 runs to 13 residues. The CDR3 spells CASSRGTNYGYTF. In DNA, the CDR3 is TGTGCCAGCTCGAGGGGCACTAACTATGGCTACACCTTC.

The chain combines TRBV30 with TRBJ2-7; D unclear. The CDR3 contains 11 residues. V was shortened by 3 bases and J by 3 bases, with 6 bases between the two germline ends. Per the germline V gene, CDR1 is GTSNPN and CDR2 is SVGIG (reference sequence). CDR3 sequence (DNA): TGTGCCTGGAGCACTTTCTACGAGCAGTACTTC. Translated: CAWSTFYEQYF.

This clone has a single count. The CDR3 nucleotides are TGCGCCAGCAGTGATGTGGGAGGGCCGATTAATGAGCAGTTCTTC. This gives the protein CASSDVGGPINEQFF. The chain uses TRBV10-1 and TRBJ2-1; 7 bases line up with TRBD2. The CDR3 runs 15 residues. Germline CDR1 is WNHNN and CDR2 is SYGVQD (reference sequence). V lost 3 bases, J lost 7 bases, and 9 bases stayed unmatched.

The CDR3 loop is CASSLDGTGGRNEKLFF. The CDR3 DNA sequence: TGTGCCAGCAGCTTAGATGGGACAGGCGGCAGGAATGAAAAACTGTTTTTT. This chain connects TRBV7-9 to TRBJ1-4, with 8 bases identical to TRBD1. The germline CDR1 and CDR2 sequences are SEHNR and FQNEAQ (reference sequence). The CDR3 spans 17 residues. V lost 1 base and J lost 5; bases outside the gene matches: 9.

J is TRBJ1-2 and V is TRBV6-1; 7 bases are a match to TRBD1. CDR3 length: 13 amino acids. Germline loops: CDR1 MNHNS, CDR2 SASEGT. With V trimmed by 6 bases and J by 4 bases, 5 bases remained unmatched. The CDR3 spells CASSTGQPYGYTF. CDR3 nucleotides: TGTGCCAGCAGCACGGGACAGCCCTATGGCTACACCTTC.

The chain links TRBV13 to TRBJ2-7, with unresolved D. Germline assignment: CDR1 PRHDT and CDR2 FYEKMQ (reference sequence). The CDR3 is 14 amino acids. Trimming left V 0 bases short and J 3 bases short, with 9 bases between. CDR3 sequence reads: CASSLGLGVYEQYF. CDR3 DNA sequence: TGTGCCAGCAGCTTAGGCCTTGGGGTCTACGAGCAGTACTTC. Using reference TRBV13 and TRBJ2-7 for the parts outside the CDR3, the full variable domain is AAGVIQSPRHLIKEKRETATLKCYPIPRHDTVYWYQQGPGQDPQFLISFYEKMQSDKGSIPDRFSAQQFSDYHSELNMSSLELGDSALYFCASSLGLGVYEQYFGPGTRLTVT.

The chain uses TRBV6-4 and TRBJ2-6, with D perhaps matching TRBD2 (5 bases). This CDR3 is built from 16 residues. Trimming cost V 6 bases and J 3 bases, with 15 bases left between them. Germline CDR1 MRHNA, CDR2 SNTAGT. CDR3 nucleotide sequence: TGTGCCAGCAGCCTAGGGCATGGGAGTGGGGCCAACGTCCTGACTTTC. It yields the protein CASSLGHGSGANVLTF.

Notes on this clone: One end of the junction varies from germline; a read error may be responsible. The CDR3: CASSLAPTGAIEKLFF. The CDR3 DNA reads as TGTGCCAGCAGCCTAGCACCAACAGGGGCAATTGAAAAACTGTTTTTT. The chain employs TRBV7-6 and TRBJ1-4; 7 bases map to TRBD1. From germline, CDR1 is SGHVS and CDR2 FNYEAQ. The CDR3 length is 16 residues.

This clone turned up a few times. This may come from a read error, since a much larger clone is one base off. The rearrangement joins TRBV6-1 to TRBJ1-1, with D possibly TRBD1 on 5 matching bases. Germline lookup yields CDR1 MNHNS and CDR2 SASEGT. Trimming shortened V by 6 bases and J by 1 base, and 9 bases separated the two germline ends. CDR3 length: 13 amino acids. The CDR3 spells CASRTDRNTEAFF. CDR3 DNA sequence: TGTGCCAGCAGGACCGACAGGAACACTGAAGCTTTCTTT.

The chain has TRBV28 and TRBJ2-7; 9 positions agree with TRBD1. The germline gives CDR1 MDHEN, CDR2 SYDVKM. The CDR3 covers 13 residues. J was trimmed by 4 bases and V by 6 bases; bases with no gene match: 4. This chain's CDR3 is CASRGTGSYEQYF. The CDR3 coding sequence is TGTGCCAGCAGAGGGACAGGGAGTTACGAGCAGTACTTC.

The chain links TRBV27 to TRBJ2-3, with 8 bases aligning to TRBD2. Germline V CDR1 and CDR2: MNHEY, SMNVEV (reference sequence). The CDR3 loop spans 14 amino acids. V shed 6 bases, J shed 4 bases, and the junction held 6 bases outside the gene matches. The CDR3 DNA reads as TGTGCCAGCAGGCCCCTAGCGGGCGCAGATACGCAGTATTTT. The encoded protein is CASRPLAGADTQYF.

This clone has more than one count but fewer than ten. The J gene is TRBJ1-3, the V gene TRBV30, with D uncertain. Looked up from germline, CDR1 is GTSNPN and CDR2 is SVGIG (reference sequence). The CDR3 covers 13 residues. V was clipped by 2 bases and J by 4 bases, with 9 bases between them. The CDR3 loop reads CAWSKAWGNTIYF. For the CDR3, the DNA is TGTGCCTGGAGTAAGGCATGGGGAAACACCATATATTTT.

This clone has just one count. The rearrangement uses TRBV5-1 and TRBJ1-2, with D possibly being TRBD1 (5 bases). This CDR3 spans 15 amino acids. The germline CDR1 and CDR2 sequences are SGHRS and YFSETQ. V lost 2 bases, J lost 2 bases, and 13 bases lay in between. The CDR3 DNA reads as TGCGCCAGCAGCTTTCAGGGTAGTGGAAACTATGGCTACACCTTC. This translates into CASSFQGSGNYGYTF.

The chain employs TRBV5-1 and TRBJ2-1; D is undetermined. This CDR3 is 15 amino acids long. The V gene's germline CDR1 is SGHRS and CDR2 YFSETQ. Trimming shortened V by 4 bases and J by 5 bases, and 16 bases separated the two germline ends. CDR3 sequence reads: CASSLRVRLNNEQFF. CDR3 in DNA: TGCGCCAGCAGCCTACGGGTTCGCCTAAACAATGAGCAGTTCTTC.

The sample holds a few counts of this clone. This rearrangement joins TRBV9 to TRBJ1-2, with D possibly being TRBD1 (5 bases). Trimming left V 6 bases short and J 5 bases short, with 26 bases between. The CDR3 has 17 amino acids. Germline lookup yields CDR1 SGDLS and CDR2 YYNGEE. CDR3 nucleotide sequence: TGTGCCAGCAACTCTGTGGGGGGAAGTACCCTGCCTTATGGCTACACCTTC. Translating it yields CASNSVGGSTLPYGYTF.

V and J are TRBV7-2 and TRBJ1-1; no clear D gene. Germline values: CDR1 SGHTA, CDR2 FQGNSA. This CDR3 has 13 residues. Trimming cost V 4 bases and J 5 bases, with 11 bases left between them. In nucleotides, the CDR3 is TGTGCCAGCAGCTCGGGCCGAGGGACTGAAGCTTTCTTT. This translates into CASSSGRGTEAFF.